These 18 T cell receptor beta chains were all obtained from the same sample, sequenced in a study of control samples from healthy donors and cancer patients. Clones were read by immunoSEQ multiplex PCR, and TCRdb kept only the in-frame ones, dropping some. Counted here are more than 50,000 clones, approximately 85% occurring once; the ten biggest clones make up about 5%. Sequencing was done on a sample of blood. Receptors originate from a man aged 35 to 55 in good health.

The rearrangement links TRBV28 to TRBJ1-1, with D perhaps matching TRBD1 (5 bases). The germline V gene has CDR1 MDHEN and CDR2 SYDVKM. This CDR3 is 14 amino acids long. V lost 5 bases and J 5 bases, leaving 15 bases between the germline ends. CDR3 in DNA: TGTGCCAGCAGTCCTCAATTGGGGGTGACTGAAGCTTTCTTT. Encoded protein: CASSPQLGVTEAFF. Based on the CDR3 plus reference TRBV28 and TRBJ1-1, the full variable domain is DVKVTQSSRYLVKRTGEKVFLECVQDMDHENMFWYRQDPGLGLRLIYFSYDVKMKEKGDIPEGYSVSREKKERFSLILESASTNQTSMYLCASSPQLGVTEAFFGQGTRLTVV.

The V and J genes are TRBV5-1 and TRBJ2-7, with D maybe TRBD2 (6 bases). CDR3 length: 14 amino acids. V was shortened by 4 bases and J by 7 bases, with 18 bases between the two germline ends. CDR1 is SGHRS, CDR2 YFSETQ, per germline. The CDR3 bases are TGCGCCAGCAGCCCGGGACTCAACCCTTGGGAGCAGTACTTC. Translating gives CASSPGLNPWEQYF.

The rearrangement links TRBV5-5 to TRBJ2-2; D not certain. The germline gives CDR1 SGHKS, CDR2 YYEKEE (reference sequence). The CDR3 loop spans 13 amino acids. V lost 0 bases and J lost 3, with 3 bases in between. The CDR3 DNA reads TGTGCCAGCAGCTTGGTGGACACCGGGGAGCTGTTTTTT. This encodes CASSLVDTGELFF.

This sequence joins TRBV4-3 and TRBJ2-2; no reliable D call. Germline-derived CDR1 and CDR2 are LGHNA and YSLEER. V was clipped by 1 base and J by 5 bases, with 8 bases between them. This CDR3 region has 14 residues. CDR3 nucleotide sequence: TGCGCCAGCAGCCAAGTTGCCGAGACCGGGGAGCTGTTTTTT. Translating gives CASSQVAETGELFF.

CDR3 nucleotide sequence: TGTGCCAGCAGTTACGTTGGTTTTGAAGCTTTCTTT. Its protein is CASSYVGFEAFF. The J gene is TRBJ1-1, the V gene TRBV6-2 or TRBV6-3; D is unresolved. V was clipped by 2 bases and J by 7 bases, with 8 bases between them. Germline values: CDR1 MNHEY, CDR2 SVGEGT. The CDR3 loop spans 12 amino acids.

V is TRBV5-1 and J is TRBJ2-7; either TRBD1 or TRBD2 may supply D (6 bases each). The V gene lost 4 bases and the J gene lost 5 bases, with 13 bases spanning the gap. In germline, CDR1 is SGHRS, CDR2 YFSETQ. The CDR3 is 13 residues long. CDR3 DNA sequence: TGCGCCAGCAGCCCGTTCGGGGGCGACGAGCAGTACTTC. Protein: CASSPFGGDEQYF.

V is TRBV7-3 and J is TRBJ2-5; TRBD2 agrees at 13 bases. Germline CDR1 reads SGHTA; CDR2 reads FQGTGA. The CDR3 sequence is 16 residues long. V shed 4 bases, J shed 2 bases, and the junction held 4 bases outside the gene matches. Here the CDR3 DNA reads TGTGCCAGCAGCTCACTAGCGGGGGGGCCTCAAGAGACCCAGTACTTC. Translated, it gives CASSSLAGGPQETQYF.

This sequence joins TRBV2 and TRBJ2-7; 13 bases fit TRBD2. The CDR3 runs to 18 residues. Germline CDR1 SNHLY, CDR2 FYNNEI. The ends lost 8 bases at V and 1 base at J; junction bases unmatched: 14. The CDR3 sequence is CASGTSGVGFATSYEQYF. The CDR3, as DNA: TGTGCCAGCGGGACTAGCGGGGTTGGGTTCGCTACTTCCTACGAGCAGTACTTC.

This chain uses TRBV19 with TRBJ2-7, with D possibly being TRBD1 or TRBD2 (5 bases each). V lost 0 bases and J lost 2, with 11 bases in between. Germline CDR1 LNHDA, CDR2 SQIVND (reference sequence). The CDR3 has 15 residues. CDR3 bases: TGTGCCAGTAGTATAGAAGGGACCATACCCTACGAGCAGTACTTC. Its protein product is CASSIEGTIPYEQYF. The complete variable domain, with remaining parts taken from reference TRBV19 and TRBJ2-7, reads DGGITQSPKYLFRKEGQNVTLSCEQNLNHDAMYWYRQDPGQGLRLIYYSQIVNDFQKGDIAEGYSVSREKKESFPLTVTSAQKNPTAFYLCASSIEGTIPYEQYFGPGTRLTVT.

This clone was counted a single time. The chain is built from TRBV28 and TRBJ1-5, with a tentative D call TRBD1 (6 bases). Trimming shortened V by 2 bases and J by 0 bases, and 8 bases separated the two germline ends. The CDR3 loop spans 15 amino acids. Germline CDR1 reads MDHEN; CDR2 reads SYDVKM. The CDR3 loop reads CASSLGGHSNQPQHF. The CDR3, as DNA: TGTGCCAGCAGTTTAGGGGGGCATAGCAATCAGCCCCAGCATTTT.

The CDR3 reads CASSRIGSSSYEQYF. The DNA of the CDR3 is TGTGCCAGCAGCCGAATCGGGAGTTCCTCCTACGAGCAGTACTTC. The gene calls are TRBV7-8 and TRBJ2-7; tentative D call: TRBD2 (6 bases). Germline V gives CDR1 SGHVS, CDR2 FQNEAQ. The ends were cut back, 5 bases at V and 0 bases at J, with 14 bases in the middle. The CDR3 has 15 amino acids.

The genes are TRBV7-8 and TRBJ2-5; D is unresolved. V lost 2 bases, J lost 3 bases, and 7 bases lay in between. Germline V gives CDR1 SGHVS, CDR2 FQNEAQ. The CDR3 sequence is 13 residues long. The chain's CDR3 is CASSLPAKETQYF. CDR3 coding DNA: TGTGCCAGCAGCTTACCAGCGAAAGAGACCCAGTACTTC.

This clone was observed once. This chain joins TRBV18 and TRBJ2-1; 10 bases agree with TRBD2. Germline V gene sequence: CDR1 KGHSH, CDR2 LQKENI. The CDR3 is made up of 16 amino acids. After removal of 0 bases from V and 7 bases from J, the junction contained 6 bases not matched to a gene. The CDR3: CASSPPGAGGGNEQFF. CDR3 nucleotides: TGTGCCAGCTCACCACCTGGAGCGGGGGGGGGTAATGAGCAGTTCTTC.

The chain uses TRBV5-6 and TRBJ2-5, with D possibly TRBD1 on 6 matching bases. Trimming took 4 bases from V and 4 from J, leaving 17 bases between them. Germline loops: CDR1 SGHDT, CDR2 YYEEEE. The CDR3 covers 15 residues. The CDR3 bases are TGTGCCAGCAGCACCCCTACAGGGCCTGGAGAGACCCAGTACTTC. Protein sequence: CASSTPTGPGETQYF.

This chain uses TRBV18 with TRBJ1-2; D ambiguous. This CDR3 is 15 amino acids long. Germline V gives CDR1 KGHSH, CDR2 LQKENI. Between the trimmed V and J ends, which lost 1 base and 8 bases, there was a span of 17 bases. The chain's CDR3 is CASSPQSGRSVGYTF. The CDR3 nucleotides read TGTGCCAGCTCACCACAATCGGGCAGGTCGGTAGGCTACACCTTC.

The gene calls are TRBV29-1 and TRBJ1-2, with a weak D call TRBD1 (5 bases). Trimming removed 3 bases at V and 0 bases at J, with 8 bases between. The germline V gene encodes CDR1 SQVTM and CDR2 ANQGSEA. The CDR3 sequence is 13 residues long. CDR3 sequence reads: CSVDGATNYGYTF. For the CDR3, the DNA is TGCAGCGTTGATGGGGCTACTAACTATGGCTACACCTTC.

The rearrangement joins TRBV7-2 to TRBJ2-7; 9 bases map to TRBD1. Trimming took 5 bases from V and 5 from J; bases not matched to a gene: 7. The germline V gene encodes CDR1 SGHTA and CDR2 FQGNSA. This CDR3 has 14 amino acids. DNA of the CDR3: TGTGCCAGCAGCCCCGGGACAGGGTCCCACGAGCAGTACTTC. This sequence encodes CASSPGTGSHEQYF.

The chain employs TRBV28 and TRBJ2-1; 10 positions agree with TRBD2. This CDR3 has 18 amino acids. The junction had 9 bases not matched to a gene; V was cut back by 3 bases and J by 1 base. Germline values: CDR1 MDHEN, CDR2 SYDVKM. The CDR3 is CASSFPKSSGRSYNEQFF. The CDR3 coding sequence is TGTGCCAGCAGTTTCCCAAAATCTAGCGGGAGATCCTACAATGAGCAGTTCTTC.